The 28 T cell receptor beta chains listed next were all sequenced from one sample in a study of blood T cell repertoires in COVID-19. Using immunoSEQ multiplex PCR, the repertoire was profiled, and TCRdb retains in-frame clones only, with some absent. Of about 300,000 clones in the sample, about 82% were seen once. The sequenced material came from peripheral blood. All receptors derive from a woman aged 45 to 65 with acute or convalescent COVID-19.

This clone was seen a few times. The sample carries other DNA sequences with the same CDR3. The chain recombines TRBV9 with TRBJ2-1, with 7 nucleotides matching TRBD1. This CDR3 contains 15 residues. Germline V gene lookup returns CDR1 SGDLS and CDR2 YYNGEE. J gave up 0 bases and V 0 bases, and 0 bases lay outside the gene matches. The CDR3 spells CASSVDRGSYNEQFF. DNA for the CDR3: TGTGCCAGCAGCGTAGACAGGGGCTCCTACAATGAGCAGTTCTTC.

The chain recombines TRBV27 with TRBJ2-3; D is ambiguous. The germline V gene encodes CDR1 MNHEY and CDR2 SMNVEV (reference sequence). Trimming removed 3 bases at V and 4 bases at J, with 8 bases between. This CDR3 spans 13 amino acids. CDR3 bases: TGTGCCAGCAGTTTGCTAGTGGCAGATACGCAGTATTTT. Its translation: CASSLLVADTQYF.

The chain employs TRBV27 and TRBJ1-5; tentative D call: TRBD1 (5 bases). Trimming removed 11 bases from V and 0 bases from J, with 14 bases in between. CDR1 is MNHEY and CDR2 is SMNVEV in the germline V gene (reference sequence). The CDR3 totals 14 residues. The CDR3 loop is CAAGRGYSNQPQHF. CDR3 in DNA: TGTGCCGCAGGGCGGGGATATAGCAATCAGCCCCAGCATTTT.

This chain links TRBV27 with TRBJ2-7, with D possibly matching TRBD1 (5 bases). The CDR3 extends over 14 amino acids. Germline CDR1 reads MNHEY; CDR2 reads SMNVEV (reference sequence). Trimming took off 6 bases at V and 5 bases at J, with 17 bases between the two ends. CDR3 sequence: CASSDRQASDEQYF. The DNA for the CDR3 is TGTGCCAGCAGCGACAGACAAGCGTCCGACGAGCAGTACTTC.

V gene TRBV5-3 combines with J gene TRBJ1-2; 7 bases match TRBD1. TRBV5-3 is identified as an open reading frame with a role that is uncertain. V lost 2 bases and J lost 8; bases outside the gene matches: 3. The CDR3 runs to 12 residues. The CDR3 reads CARSLGGQGYTF. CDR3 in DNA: TGTGCCAGAAGCTTAGGGGGCCAAGGCTACACCTTC.

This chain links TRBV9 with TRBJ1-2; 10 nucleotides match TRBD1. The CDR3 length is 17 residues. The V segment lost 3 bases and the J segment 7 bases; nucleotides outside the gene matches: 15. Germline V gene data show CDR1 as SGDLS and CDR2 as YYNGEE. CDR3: CASSGTGTGARGGGYTF. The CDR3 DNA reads TGTGCCAGCAGCGGCACCGGGACAGGGGCCCGGGGGGGTGGCTACACCTTC.

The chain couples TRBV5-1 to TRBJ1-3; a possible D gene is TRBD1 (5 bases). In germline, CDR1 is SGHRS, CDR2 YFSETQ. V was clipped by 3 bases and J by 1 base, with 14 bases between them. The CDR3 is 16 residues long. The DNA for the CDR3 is TGCGCCAGCAGCTGGGGCAGTGGGCTATCTGGAAACACCATATATTTT. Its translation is CASSWGSGLSGNTIYF.

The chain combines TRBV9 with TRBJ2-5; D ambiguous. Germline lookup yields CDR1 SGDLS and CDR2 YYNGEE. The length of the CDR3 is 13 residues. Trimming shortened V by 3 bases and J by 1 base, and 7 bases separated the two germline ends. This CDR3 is CASSEFSQETQYF. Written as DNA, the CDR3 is TGTGCCAGCAGCGAGTTCAGCCAAGAGACCCAGTACTTC.

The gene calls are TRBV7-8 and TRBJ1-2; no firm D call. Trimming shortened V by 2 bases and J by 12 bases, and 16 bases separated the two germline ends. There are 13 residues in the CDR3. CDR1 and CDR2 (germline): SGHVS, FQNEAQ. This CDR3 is CASSLHPEAENTF. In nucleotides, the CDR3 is TGTGCCAGCAGCTTACATCCGGAGGCTGAAAACACCTTC.

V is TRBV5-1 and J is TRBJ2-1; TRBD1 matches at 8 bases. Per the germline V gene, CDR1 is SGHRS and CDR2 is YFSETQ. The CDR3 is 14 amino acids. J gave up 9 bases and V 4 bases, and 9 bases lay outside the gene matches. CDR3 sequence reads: CASSVDRERGEQFF. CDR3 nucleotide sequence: TGCGCCAGCAGCGTGGACAGGGAACGTGGTGAGCAGTTCTTC.

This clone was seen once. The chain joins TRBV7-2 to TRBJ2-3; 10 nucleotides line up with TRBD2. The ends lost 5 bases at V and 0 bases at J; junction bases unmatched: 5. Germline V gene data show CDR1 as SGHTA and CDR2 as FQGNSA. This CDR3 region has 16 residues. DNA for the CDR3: TGTGCCAGCAGCCCCGGACTAGCGGCAAGCACAGATACGCAGTATTTT. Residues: CASSPGLAASTDTQYF.

CDR3 sequence reads: CAIKTGDVAGNTIYF. The CDR3 DNA sequence: TGTGCCATCAAGACAGGGGACGTCGCTGGAAACACCATATATTTT. V usage is TRBV10-3 and J usage is TRBJ1-3; 8 nucleotides agree with TRBD1. This CDR3 comprises 15 residues. V dropped 7 bases and J dropped 2; count of bases not matched to a gene: 7. The germline V gene has CDR1 ENHRY and CDR2 SYGVKD.

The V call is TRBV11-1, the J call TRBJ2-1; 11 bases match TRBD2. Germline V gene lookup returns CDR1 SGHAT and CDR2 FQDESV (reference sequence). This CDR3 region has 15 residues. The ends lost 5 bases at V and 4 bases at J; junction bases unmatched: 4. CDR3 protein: CASSPRLAGYNEQFF. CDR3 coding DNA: TGTGCCAGCAGCCCCCGACTAGCGGGATACAATGAGCAGTTCTTC.

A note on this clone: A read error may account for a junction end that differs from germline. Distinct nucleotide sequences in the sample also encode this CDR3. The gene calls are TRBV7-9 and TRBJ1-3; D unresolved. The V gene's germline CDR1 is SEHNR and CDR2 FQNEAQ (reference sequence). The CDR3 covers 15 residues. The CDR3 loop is CASSPGEYSGNTIYF. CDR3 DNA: TGTGCCAGCAGCCCCGGGGAGTACTCTGGGAACACCATATATTTT.

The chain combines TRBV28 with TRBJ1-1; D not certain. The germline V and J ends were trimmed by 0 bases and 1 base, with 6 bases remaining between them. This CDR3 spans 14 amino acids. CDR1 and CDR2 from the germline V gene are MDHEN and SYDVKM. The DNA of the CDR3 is TGTGCCAGCAGTTTATGGGGCCCGAACACTGAAGCTTTCTTT. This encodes CASSLWGPNTEAFF.

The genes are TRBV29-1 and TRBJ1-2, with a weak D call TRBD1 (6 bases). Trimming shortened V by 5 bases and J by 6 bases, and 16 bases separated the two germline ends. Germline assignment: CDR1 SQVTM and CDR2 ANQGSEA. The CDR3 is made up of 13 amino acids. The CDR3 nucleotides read TGCAGCGTTCTAAAACAGGGTTACAATGGCTACACCTTC. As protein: CSVLKQGYNGYTF. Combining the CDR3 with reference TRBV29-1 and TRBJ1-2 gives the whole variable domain SAVISQKPSRDICQRGTSLTIQCQVDSQVTMMFWYRQQPGQSLTLIATANQGSEATYESGFVIDKFPISRPNLTFSTLTVSNMSPEDSSIYLCSVLKQGYNGYTFGSGTRLTVV.

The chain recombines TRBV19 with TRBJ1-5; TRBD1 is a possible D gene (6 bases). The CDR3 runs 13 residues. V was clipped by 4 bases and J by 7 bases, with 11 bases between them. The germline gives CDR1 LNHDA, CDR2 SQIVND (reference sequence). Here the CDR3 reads CASSKQGQQPQHF. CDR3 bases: TGTGCCAGTAGTAAACAGGGTCAACAGCCCCAGCATTTT.

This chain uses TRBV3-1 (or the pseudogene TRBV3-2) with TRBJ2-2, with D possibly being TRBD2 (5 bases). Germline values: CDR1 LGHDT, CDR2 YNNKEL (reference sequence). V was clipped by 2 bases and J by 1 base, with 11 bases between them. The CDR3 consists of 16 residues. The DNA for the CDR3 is TGTGCCAGCAGCCAATGGTACGCGGGGAACACCGGGGAGCTGTTTTTT. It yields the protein CASSQWYAGNTGELFF.

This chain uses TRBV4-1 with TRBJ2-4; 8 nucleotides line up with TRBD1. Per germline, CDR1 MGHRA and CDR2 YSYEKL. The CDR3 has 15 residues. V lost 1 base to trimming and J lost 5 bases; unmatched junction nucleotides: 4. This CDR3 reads CASSQGGQGQNIQYF. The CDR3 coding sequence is TGCGCCAGCAGCCAAGGCGGACAGGGACAAAACATTCAGTACTTC.

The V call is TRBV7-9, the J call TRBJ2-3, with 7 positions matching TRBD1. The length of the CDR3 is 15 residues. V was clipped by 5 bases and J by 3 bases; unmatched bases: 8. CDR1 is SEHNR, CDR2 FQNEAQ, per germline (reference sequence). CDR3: CASSRDRAGTDTQYF. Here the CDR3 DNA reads TGTGCCAGCAGCCGCGACAGGGCTGGGACAGATACGCAGTATTTT.

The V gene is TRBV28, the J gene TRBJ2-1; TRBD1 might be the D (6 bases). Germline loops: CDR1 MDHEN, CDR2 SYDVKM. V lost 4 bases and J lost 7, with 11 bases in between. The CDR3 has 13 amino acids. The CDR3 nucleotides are TGTGCCAGCAGTTCTTACAGGGATAATGAGCAGTTCTTC. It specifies CASSSYRDNEQFF.

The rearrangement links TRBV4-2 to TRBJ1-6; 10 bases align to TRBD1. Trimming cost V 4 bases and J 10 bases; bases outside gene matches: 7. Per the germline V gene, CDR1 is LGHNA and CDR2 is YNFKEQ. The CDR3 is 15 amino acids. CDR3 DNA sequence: TGTGCCAGCAGCCTTACCGGGACAGGGGTGTCACCCCTCCACTTT. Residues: CASSLTGTGVSPLHF.

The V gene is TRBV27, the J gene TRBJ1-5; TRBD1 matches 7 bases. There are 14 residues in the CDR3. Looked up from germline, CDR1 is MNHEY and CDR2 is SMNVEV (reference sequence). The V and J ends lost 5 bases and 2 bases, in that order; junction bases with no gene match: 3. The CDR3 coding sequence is TGTGCCAGCAGTCGAACAGGGGGCAATCAGCCCCAGCATTTT. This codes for CASSRTGGNQPQHF.

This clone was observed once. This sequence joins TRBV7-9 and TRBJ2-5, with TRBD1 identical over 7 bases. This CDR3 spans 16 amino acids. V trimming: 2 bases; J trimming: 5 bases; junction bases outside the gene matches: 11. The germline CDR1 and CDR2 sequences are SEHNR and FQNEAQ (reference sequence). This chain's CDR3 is CASSLRGAGGLETQYF. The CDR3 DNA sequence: TGTGCCAGCAGCTTAAGGGGTGCAGGGGGTTTGGAGACCCAGTACTTC.

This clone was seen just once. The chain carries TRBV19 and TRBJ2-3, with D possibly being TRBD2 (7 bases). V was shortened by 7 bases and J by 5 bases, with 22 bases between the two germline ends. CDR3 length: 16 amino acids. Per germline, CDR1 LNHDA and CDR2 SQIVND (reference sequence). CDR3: CASTARGGGGGDTQYF. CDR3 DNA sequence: TGTGCCAGTACCGCACGCGGCGGGGGCGGGGGAGATACGCAGTATTTT.

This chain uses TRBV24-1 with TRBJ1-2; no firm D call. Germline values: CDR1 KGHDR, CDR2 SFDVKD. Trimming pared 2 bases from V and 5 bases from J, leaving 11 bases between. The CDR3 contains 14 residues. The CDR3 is CATSDSERYYGYTF. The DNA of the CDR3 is TGTGCCACCAGTGATTCGGAGCGGTATTATGGCTACACCTTC.

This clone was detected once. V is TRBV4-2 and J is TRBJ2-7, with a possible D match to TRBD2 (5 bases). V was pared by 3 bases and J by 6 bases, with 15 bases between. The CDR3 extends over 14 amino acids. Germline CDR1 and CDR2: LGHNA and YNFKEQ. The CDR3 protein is CASSHGSGMGEQYF. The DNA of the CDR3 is TGTGCCAGCAGCCATGGGTCCGGGATGGGCGAGCAGTACTTC.

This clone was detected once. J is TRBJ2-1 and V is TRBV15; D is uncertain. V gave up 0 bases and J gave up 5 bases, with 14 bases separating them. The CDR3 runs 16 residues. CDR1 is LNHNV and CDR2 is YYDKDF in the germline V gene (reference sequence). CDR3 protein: CATSRESNLFNNEQFF. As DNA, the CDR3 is TGTGCCACCAGCAGAGAGTCTAACCTATTCAACAATGAGCAGTTCTTC.